The 6 T cell receptor beta chains listed next were all sequenced from one sample in a study of blood T cell repertoires in COVID-19. Measured with immunoSEQ multiplex PCR; TCRdb has only the in-frame clones, and not every one. The sample lists approximately 110,000 clones, 70% to 90% seen once, with roughly 4.4% in the top ten. Sample: peripheral blood. Receptors were obtained from a woman between 45 and 60 years old with acute or convalescent COVID-19.

This chain joins TRBV12-3 or TRBV12-4 and TRBJ2-2; TRBD1 agrees at 9 bases. Germline trimming cut 8 bases from V and 11 bases from J; bases unmatched to any gene: 9. The CDR3 is made up of 13 amino acids. The CDR3 region has the DNA TGTGCCAGCTGTCACACAGGGGGCGCAGAGCTGTTTTTT. Its protein is CASCHTGGAELFF.

V is TRBV28 and J is TRBJ2-1; possibly TRBD1 for D (6 bases). Germline values: CDR1 MDHEN, CDR2 SYDVKM. The CDR3 has 14 residues. Trimming left V 8 bases short and J 1 base short, with 12 bases between. The CDR3 DNA follows: TGTGCCAGCGGCCTAGGGACATCCTACAATGAGCAGTTCTTC. It is translated as CASGLGTSYNEQFF.

This clone occurred a few times. The rearrangement uses TRBV7-8 and TRBJ1-2; 7 bases line up with TRBD1. Germline trimming cut 5 bases from V and 4 bases from J; bases unmatched to any gene: 16. The CDR3 covers 17 residues. Per germline, CDR1 SGHVS and CDR2 FQNEAQ. CDR3 bases: TGTGCCAGCAGCCACCCACCGGGACAGTTAAAATTCTATGGCTACACCTTC. Translation: CASSHPPGQLKFYGYTF.

This sequence joins TRBV19 and TRBJ1-5; 10 bases are a match to TRBD1. Trimming took 11 bases from V and 6 from J; bases not matched to a gene: 10. CDR1 is LNHDA, CDR2 SQIVND, per germline (reference sequence). The CDR3 length is 14 residues. This CDR3 is CAAGEGQGRQPQHF. Written as DNA, the CDR3 is TGTGCCGCGGGGGAGGGACAGGGGCGTCAGCCCCAGCATTTT.

The rearrangement uses TRBV5-6 and TRBJ2-7; weak D call: TRBD2 (5 bases). V lost 4 bases and J lost 3, with 17 bases in between. CDR1 and CDR2 from the germline V gene are SGHDT and YYEEEE. The CDR3 sequence is 15 residues long. The CDR3 protein is CASSPGGHRDYEQYF. CDR3 coding DNA: TGTGCCAGCAGCCCGGGTGGGCATCGGGACTACGAGCAGTACTTC.

The V and J genes are TRBV30 and TRBJ2-3; TRBD1 aligns across 7 bases. V gave up 3 bases and J gave up 4 bases; unmatched junction bases: 7. Germline CDR1 and CDR2: GTSNPN and SVGIG (reference sequence). This CDR3 has 14 residues. The CDR3 nucleotides are TGTGCCTGGAGACGAAGAGGGGGCTCAGATACGCAGTATTTT. It codes for CAWRRRGGSDTQYF.